The 25 T cell receptor beta chains given below trace back to one sample, sequenced in a study of blood T cell repertoires in COVID-19. The repertoire was sequenced with immunoSEQ multiplex PCR; TCRdb's copy has only in-frame clones and lacks some. The sample yields about 60,000 clones, about 90% seen once. The sample taken for sequencing was peripheral blood. These receptors were obtained from a man in his sixties with acute or convalescent COVID-19.

The CDR3 here is CSVAQGPYNEQFF. The CDR3 nucleotides read TGCAGCGTTGCACAGGGGCCCTACAATGAGCAGTTCTTC. The J gene is TRBJ2-1, the V gene TRBV29-1; 7 bases align to TRBD1. The CDR3 has 13 amino acids. Germline V gives CDR1 SQVTM, CDR2 ANQGSEA. V was clipped by 4 bases and J by 2 bases; unmatched bases: 2.

The V and J genes are TRBV7-2 and TRBJ1-5, with 7 bases fitting TRBD1. Germline V CDR1 and CDR2: SGHTA, FQGNSA. CDR3 length: 14 residues. V shed 2 bases and J 6 bases; nucleotides not matched to a gene: 4. The CDR3 protein is CASSLRQGGQPQHF. The CDR3 nucleotides are TGTGCCAGCAGCTTAAGACAGGGAGGTCAGCCCCAGCATTTT.

The chain has TRBV6-1 and TRBJ1-6, with D uncertain. The CDR3 length is 18 residues. The germline CDR1 and CDR2 sequences are MNHNS and SASEGT. V dropped 1 base and J dropped 0 bases, with 13 bases sitting between them. CDR3 protein: CASSEEEGGSSYNSPLHF. CDR3 nucleotide sequence: TGTGCCAGCAGTGAAGAGGAGGGTGGCAGCTCCTATAATTCACCCCTCCACTTT.

A note on this clone: This CDR3 is missing its conserved last phenylalanine or tryptophan, likely due to a read error. Because the CDR3's place on the DNA is in doubt, the DNA is left out and the CDR3 is given as listed by TCRdb. The genes are TRBV4-3 and TRBJ2-7; TRBD1 is the table's D call and was not checked against the DNA. The CDR3 numbers 10 amino acids, ends counted. Looked up from germline, CDR1 is LGHNA and CDR2 is YSLEER. The chain's CDR3 is CASSQDGREP.

The J gene is TRBJ1-1, the V gene TRBV3-1 (or the pseudogene TRBV3-2); TRBD1 is a possible D gene (5 bases). From germline, CDR1 is LGHDT and CDR2 YNNKEL (reference sequence). V was cut by 0 bases and J by 2 bases, with 10 bases left in between. This CDR3 contains 15 residues. Here the CDR3 DNA reads TGTGCCAGCAGCCAAGAAGACAGAAAAAACACTGAAGCTTTCTTT. It translates to CASSQEDRKNTEAFF.

V usage is TRBV6-1 and J usage is TRBJ1-2; possible D gene TRBD1, 6 bases. The CDR3 contains 14 residues. The germline gives CDR1 MNHNS, CDR2 SASEGT. Trimming pared 1 base from V and 5 bases from J, leaving 11 bases between. The DNA for the CDR3 is TGTGCCAGCAGTGAAGTCAGGGGCGCATATGGCTACACCTTC. Its protein product is CASSEVRGAYGYTF.

A single count supports this clone. The CDR3 here is CASSLGWATNTEAFF. The CDR3 DNA is TGTGCCAGCAGCTTGGGGTGGGCCACGAACACTGAAGCTTTCTTT. This chain uses TRBV5-8 with TRBJ1-1, with D hard to call. V was shortened by 0 bases and J by 1 base, with 10 bases between the two germline ends. CDR3 size: 15 residues. CDR1 SGHTS and CDR2 YDEGEE come from the germline V gene. The full variable domain, in which reference TRBV5-8 and TRBJ1-1 provide the parts outside the CDR3, is EAGVTQSPTHLIKTRGQQATLRCSPISGHTSVYWYQQALGLGLQFLLWYDEGEERNRGNFPPRFSGRQFPNYSSELNVNALELEDSALYLCASSLGWATNTEAFFGQGTRLTVV.

This chain joins TRBV7-6 and TRBJ2-6; 8 nucleotides match TRBD1. Trimming took 2 bases from V and 4 from J; bases not matched to a gene: 16. Germline V gene sequence: CDR1 SGHVS, CDR2 FNYEAQ. The CDR3 totals 20 residues. DNA of the CDR3: TGTGCCAGCAGCTTAAGCCCCCGGGACAGGTCCTTGGTGGGGGCCAACGTCCTGACTTTC. Translated: CASSLSPRDRSLVGANVLTF.

Only a few counts were recorded for this clone. The J gene is TRBJ2-2, the V gene TRBV24-1; possibly TRBD2 for D (6 bases). Trimming removed 4 bases at V and 3 bases at J, with 17 bases between. CDR1 KGHDR and CDR2 SFDVKD come from the germline V gene. The CDR3 length is 17 residues. CDR3 bases: TGTGCCACCAGTGAGCCGACCGGGGGATTGTACACCGGGGAGCTGTTTTTT. This sequence encodes CATSEPTGGLYTGELFF.

The rearrangement links TRBV4-1 to TRBJ2-7, with a possible D match to TRBD2 (5 bases). V was clipped by 4 bases and J by 6 bases, with 16 bases between them. CDR1 and CDR2 from the germline V gene are MGHRA and YSYEKL. The CDR3 extends over 14 amino acids. The CDR3 here is CASSRAARAGEQYF. The CDR3 nucleotides are TGCGCCAGCAGCCGAGCAGCGAGGGCAGGCGAGCAGTACTTC.

The chain recombines TRBV12-5 with TRBJ2-2; D is unresolved. The length of the CDR3 is 14 residues. The V gene's germline CDR1 is LGHNT and CDR2 FRNRAP. Trimming pared 2 bases from V and 4 bases from J, leaving 8 bases between. The CDR3 reads CASGLSSSTGELFF. CDR3 nucleotide sequence: TGTGCTAGTGGTTTGTCTAGTTCCACCGGGGAGCTGTTTTTT. The variable domain in full, with the rest retrieved from reference TRBV12-5 and TRBJ2-2, is DARVTQTPRHKVTEMGQEVTMRCQPILGHNTVFWYRQTMMQGLELLAYFRNRAPLDDSGMPKDRFSAEMPDATLATLKIQPSEPRDSAVYFCASGLSSSTGELFFGEGSRLTVL.

The chain recombines TRBV2 with TRBJ1-2; no clear D. The CDR3 covers 13 residues. Germline loops: CDR1 SNHLY, CDR2 FYNNEI. V was trimmed by 1 base and J by 2 bases, leaving 5 bases between them. The CDR3 bases are TGTGCCAGCAGTGAAGGGCTGAACTATGGCTACACCTTC. It encodes CASSEGLNYGYTF.

The V gene is TRBV6-5, the J gene TRBJ1-2; possible D gene TRBD1, 5 bases. V dropped 3 bases and J dropped 2 bases, with 10 bases sitting between them. CDR1 is MNHEY and CDR2 is SVGAGI in the germline V gene. The CDR3 has 14 residues. DNA for the CDR3: TGTGCCAGCAGTTATTCCAGGGTGAACTATGGCTACACCTTC. This gives the protein CASSYSRVNYGYTF.

V is TRBV27 and J is TRBJ1-2; D not certain. Trimming shortened V by 2 bases and J by 7 bases, and 8 bases separated the two germline ends. This CDR3 comprises 12 residues. Germline values: CDR1 MNHEY, CDR2 SMNVEV (reference sequence). CDR3 nucleotides: TGTGCCAGCAGTTTACCGGGTCTTGGCTACACCTTC. The encoded protein is CASSLPGLGYTF.

This chain uses TRBV30 with TRBJ1-4; weak D call: TRBD1 (6 bases). Germline V gene data show CDR1 as GTSNPN and CDR2 as SVGIG (reference sequence). The CDR3 is made up of 14 amino acids. V gave up 4 bases and J gave up 5 bases, with 14 bases separating them. CDR3 residues: CAWTRQAGNEKLFF. The CDR3 DNA sequence: TGTGCCTGGACCAGACAGGCCGGGAATGAAAAACTGTTTTTT.

The rearrangement uses TRBV6-5 and TRBJ1-3; no clear D gene. This CDR3 region has 16 residues. Deletions cut 2 bases from V and 0 bases from J, with 11 bases between. Germline V gene sequence: CDR1 MNHEY, CDR2 SVGAGI. The CDR3 reads CASSYDAEFSGNTIYF. In nucleotides, the CDR3 is TGTGCCAGCAGTTACGACGCGGAATTCTCTGGAAACACCATATATTTT.

The rearrangement links TRBV7-3 to TRBJ1-1, with D perhaps TRBD1 (6 bases). V gave up 5 bases and J gave up 3 bases, with 7 bases separating them. The CDR3 spans 12 residues. The germline CDR1 and CDR2 sequences are SGHTA and FQGTGA. The CDR3 here is CASSEGDTEAFF. CDR3 bases: TGTGCCAGCAGCGAGGGGGACACTGAAGCTTTCTTT.

V gene TRBV19 combines with J gene TRBJ2-1, with D maybe TRBD1 (7 bases). The V and J ends lost 5 bases and 4 bases respectively, with 24 bases between them. In germline, CDR1 is LNHDA, CDR2 SQIVND (reference sequence). The CDR3 sequence is 18 residues long. Written as DNA, the CDR3 is TGTGCCAGTAGTTCAGGGGGTGTGCGGGACAGACAATACAATGAGCAGTTCTTC. Its protein product is CASSSGGVRDRQYNEQFF.

The CDR3: CASSPPLAGAGAYEQYF. In DNA, the CDR3 is TGTGCCAGCAGCCCCCCCCTAGCGGGAGCAGGGGCCTACGAGCAGTACTTC. The V and J genes are TRBV21-1 and TRBJ2-7; the D call in the table, TRBD2, was not verified against the DNA. TRBV21-1 is a pseudogene. CDR3 size: 17 residues.

The table lists this clone with a count of one. The J gene is TRBJ1-2, the V gene TRBV29-1; 7 bases are a match to TRBD1. After removal of 7 bases from V and 4 bases from J, the junction contained 12 bases not matched to a gene. Germline V gives CDR1 SQVTM, CDR2 ANQGSEA. The CDR3 has 14 residues. The CDR3 bases are TGCAGCGCTGCCGCGACCCGGGACAGCTATGGCTACACCTTC. This translates into CSAAATRDSYGYTF.

The V and J genes are TRBV28 and TRBJ1-1; a weak D match, TRBD1 (5 bases). Trimming shortened V by 6 bases and J by 5 bases, and 13 bases separated the two germline ends. The CDR3 contains 13 residues. Germline lookup yields CDR1 MDHEN and CDR2 SYDVKM. DNA of the CDR3: TGTGCCAGCAGCGCCGCAGGGAGGACTGAAGCTTTCTTT. It specifies CASSAAGRTEAFF.

This clone was seen a single time. The CDR3 DNA reads as TGTGCCACCAAGACCGGGGAGTACGGCTACACCTTC. This encodes CATKTGEYGYTF. The chain is built from TRBV6-4 and TRBJ1-2; D not resolved. The CDR3 is 12 residues long. Trimming pared 10 bases from V and 8 bases from J, leaving 17 bases between. The germline V gene has CDR1 MRHNA and CDR2 SNTAGT.

The chain employs TRBV4-3 and TRBJ2-1; 8 bases are a match to TRBD2. CDR3 length: 15 amino acids. V dropped 0 bases and J dropped 7; count of bases not matched to a gene: 5. CDR1 is LGHNA and CDR2 is YSLEER in the germline V gene. CDR3 residues: CASSQEEREINEQFF. DNA of the CDR3: TGCGCCAGCAGCCAAGAGGAGCGGGAGATAAATGAGCAGTTCTTC.

The V gene is TRBV15, the J gene TRBJ1-6; TRBD1 might be the D (5 bases). Germline CDR1 is LNHNV and CDR2 is YYDKDF (reference sequence). V gave up 0 bases and J gave up 9 bases, with 12 bases separating them. This CDR3 spans 15 amino acids. The CDR3 bases are TGTGCCACCAGCAGAGATCCCACAGGAAGTTCACCCCTCCACTTT. Protein product: CATSRDPTGSSPLHF. The full variable domain, with the rest looked up from reference TRBV15 and TRBJ1-6, is DAMVIQNPRYQVTQFGKPVTLSCSQTLNHNVMYWYQQKSSQAPKLLFHYYDKDFNNEADTPDNFQSRRPNTSFCFLDIRSPGLGDTAMYLCATSRDPTGSSPLHFGNGTRLTVT.

The chain links TRBV30 to TRBJ2-7; maybe TRBD1 (6 bases). Trimming cost V 1 base and J 9 bases, with 19 bases left between them. The length of the CDR3 is 14 residues. Looked up from germline, CDR1 is GTSNPN and CDR2 is SVGIG (reference sequence). CDR3 loop: CAWSGIRVGGPQYF. CDR3 nucleotides: TGTGCCTGGAGTGGAATCAGGGTTGGGGGCCCGCAGTACTTC. Full variable domain (missing parts from reference TRBV30 and TRBJ2-7): SQTIHQWPATLVQPVGSPLSLECTVEGTSNPNLYWYRQAAGRGLQLLFYSVGIGQISSEVPQNLSASRPQDRQFILSSKKLLLSDSGFYLCAWSGIRVGGPQYFGPGTRLTVT.